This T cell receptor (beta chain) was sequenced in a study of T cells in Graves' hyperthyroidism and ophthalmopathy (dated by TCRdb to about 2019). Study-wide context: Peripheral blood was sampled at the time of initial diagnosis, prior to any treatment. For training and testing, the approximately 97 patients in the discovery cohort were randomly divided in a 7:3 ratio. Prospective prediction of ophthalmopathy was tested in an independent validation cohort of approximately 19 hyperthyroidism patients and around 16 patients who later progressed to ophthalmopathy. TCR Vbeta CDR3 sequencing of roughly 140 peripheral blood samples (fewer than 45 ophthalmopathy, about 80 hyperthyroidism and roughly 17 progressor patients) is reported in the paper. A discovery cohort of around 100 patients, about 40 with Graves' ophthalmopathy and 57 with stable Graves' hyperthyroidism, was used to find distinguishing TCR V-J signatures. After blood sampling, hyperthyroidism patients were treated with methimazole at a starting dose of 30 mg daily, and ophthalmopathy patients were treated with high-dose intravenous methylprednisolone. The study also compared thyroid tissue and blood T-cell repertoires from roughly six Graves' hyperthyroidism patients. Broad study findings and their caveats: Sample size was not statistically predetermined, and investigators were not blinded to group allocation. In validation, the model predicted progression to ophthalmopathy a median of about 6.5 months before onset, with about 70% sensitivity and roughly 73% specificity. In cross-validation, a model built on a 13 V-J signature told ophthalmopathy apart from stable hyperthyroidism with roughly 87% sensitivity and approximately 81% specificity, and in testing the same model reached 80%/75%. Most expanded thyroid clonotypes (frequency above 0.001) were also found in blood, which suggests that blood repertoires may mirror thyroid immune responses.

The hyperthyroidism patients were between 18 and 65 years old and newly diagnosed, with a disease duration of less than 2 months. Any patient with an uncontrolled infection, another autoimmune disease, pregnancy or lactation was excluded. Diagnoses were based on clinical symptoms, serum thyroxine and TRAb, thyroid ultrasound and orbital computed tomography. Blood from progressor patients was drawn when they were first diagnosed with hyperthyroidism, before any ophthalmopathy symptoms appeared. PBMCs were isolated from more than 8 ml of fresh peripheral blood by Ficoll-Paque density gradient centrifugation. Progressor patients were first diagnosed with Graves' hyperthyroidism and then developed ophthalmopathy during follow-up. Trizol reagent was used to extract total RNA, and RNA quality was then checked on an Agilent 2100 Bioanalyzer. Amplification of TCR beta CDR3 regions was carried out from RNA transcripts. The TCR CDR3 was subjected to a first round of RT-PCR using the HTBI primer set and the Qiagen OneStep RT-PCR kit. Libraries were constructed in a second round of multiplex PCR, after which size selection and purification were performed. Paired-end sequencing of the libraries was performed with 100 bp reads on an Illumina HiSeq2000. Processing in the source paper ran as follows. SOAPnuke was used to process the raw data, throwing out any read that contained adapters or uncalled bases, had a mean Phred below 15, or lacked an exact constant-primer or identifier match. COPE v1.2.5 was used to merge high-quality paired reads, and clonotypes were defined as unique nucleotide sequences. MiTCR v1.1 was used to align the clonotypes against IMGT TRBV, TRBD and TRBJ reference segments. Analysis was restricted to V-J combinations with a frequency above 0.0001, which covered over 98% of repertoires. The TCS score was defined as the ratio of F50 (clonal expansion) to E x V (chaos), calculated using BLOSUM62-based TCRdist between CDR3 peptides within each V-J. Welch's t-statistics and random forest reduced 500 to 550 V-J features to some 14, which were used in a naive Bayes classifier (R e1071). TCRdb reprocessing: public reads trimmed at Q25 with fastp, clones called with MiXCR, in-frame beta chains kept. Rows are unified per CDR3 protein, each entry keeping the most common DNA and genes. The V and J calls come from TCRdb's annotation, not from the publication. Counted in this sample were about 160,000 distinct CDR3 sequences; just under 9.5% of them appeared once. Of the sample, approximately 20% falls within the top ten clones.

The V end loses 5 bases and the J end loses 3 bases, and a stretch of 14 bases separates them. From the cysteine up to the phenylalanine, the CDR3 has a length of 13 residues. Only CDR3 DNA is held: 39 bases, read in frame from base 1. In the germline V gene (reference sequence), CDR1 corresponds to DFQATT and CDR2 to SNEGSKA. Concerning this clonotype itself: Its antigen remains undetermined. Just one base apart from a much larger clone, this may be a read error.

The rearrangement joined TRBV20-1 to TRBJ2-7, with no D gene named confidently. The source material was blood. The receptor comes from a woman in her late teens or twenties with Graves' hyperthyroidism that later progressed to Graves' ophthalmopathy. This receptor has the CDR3 CSAVKRAVYEQYF. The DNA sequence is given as TGCAGTGCTGTCAAACGGGCCGTCTACGAGCAGTACTTC.